Listed below are T cell receptor beta chains from one sample, sequenced in a study of blood T cell repertoires in COVID-19. Assay: immunoSEQ multiplex PCR; the TCRdb copy retains only in-frame clones and omits some. The sample consists of fewer than 200,000 clones, just under 85% of them appearing once. The sample comprised peripheral blood. All receptors come from a woman older than 75 with COVID-19, enrolled during active disease. The CDR3 runs from the conserved cysteine through the conserved F or W. The order of the fields is J gene, V gene, clone size, D gene, CDR3 DNA, CDR3 protein. The D gene is left open where the match is weak. Size is stated for part of the rows, as once, few or many counts, or as a class when the clone is expanded.

J gene: TRBJ1-5
V gene: TRBV12-3/TRBV12-4
clone size: once
D gene: TRBD1
CDR3 DNA: TGTGCCAGTGGACAGGTAGGGCAGCCCCAGCATTTT
CDR3 protein: CASGQVGQPQHF

J gene: TRBJ2-3
V gene: TRBV2
clone size: few
D gene: TRBD1
CDR3 DNA: TGTGCCAGCACCAGGAGGGACAGGGGTACAGATACGCAGTATTTT
CDR3 protein: CASTRRDRGTDTQYF

J gene: TRBJ2-1
V gene: TRBV9
clone size: .
D gene: .
CDR3 DNA: TGTGCCAGCAGCCCCTCCGGGAGTTCCTACAATGAGCAGTTCTTC
CDR3 protein: CASSPSGSSYNEQFF

J gene: TRBJ1-6
V gene: TRBV19
clone size: .
D gene: .
CDR3 DNA: TGTGCCAGTAGTACCGGGATGATAGTCAATTCACCCCTCCACTTT
CDR3 protein: CASSTGMIVNSPLHF

J gene: TRBJ2-7
V gene: TRBV27
clone size: .
D gene: .
CDR3 DNA: TGTGCCAGCAGTTTATCGGGCTCTGGGGGGCGGGAGAGAGCCTACGAGCAGTACTTC
CDR3 protein: CASSLSGSGGRERAYEQYF

J gene: TRBJ2-3
V gene: TRBV7-9
clone size: few
D gene: TRBD1
CDR3 DNA: TGTGCCAGCAGCTTACCACCGGGACAGGGGATCTCAGATACGCAGTATTTT
CDR3 protein: CASSLPPGQGISDTQYF

J gene: TRBJ2-7
V gene: TRBV10-3
clone size: once
D gene: TRBD1
CDR3 DNA: TGTGCCATCAGTGAACCGGGACAGCTCTACGAGCAGTACTTC
CDR3 protein: CAISEPGQLYEQYF

J gene: TRBJ1-2
V gene: TRBV29-1
clone size: .
D gene: .
CDR3 DNA: TGCAGCGTACTGATATTTCGGGAGGGCTACACCTTC
CDR3 protein: CSVLIFREGYTF

J gene: TRBJ2-1
V gene: TRBV9
clone size: .
D gene: .
CDR3 DNA: TGTGCCAGCAGCGTAGGGCCAGATCCATACAATGAGCAGTTCTTC
CDR3 protein: CASSVGPDPYNEQFF

J gene: TRBJ2-3
V gene: TRBV24-1
clone size: .
D gene: .
CDR3 DNA: TGTGCCACCACAATGATGAACAGGGCCGCAGATACGCAGTATTTT
CDR3 protein: CATTMMNRAADTQYF

J gene: TRBJ2-7
V gene: TRBV5-4
clone size: .
D gene: .
CDR3 DNA: TGTGCCAGCAGCTTGGCCGGCGCAGGGGTTGACGAGCAGTACTTC
CDR3 protein: CASSLAGAGVDEQYF

J gene: TRBJ2-1
V gene: TRBV21-1
clone size: .
D gene: .
CDR3 DNA: TGTGCCAGCAGCATGAGAGAGGGCCCGACAGGGAGCTCCTACAATGAGCAGTTCTTC
CDR3 protein: CASSMREGPTGSSYNEQFF

J gene: TRBJ1-3
V gene: TRBV20-1
clone size: .
D gene: .
CDR3 DNA: TGCAGTGCTAGTCCAGGGGTCCGGAACACCATATATTTT
CDR3 protein: CSASPGVRNTIYF

J gene: TRBJ1-1
V gene: TRBV5-4
clone size: .
D gene: TRBD1
CDR3 DNA: TGTGCCAGCAGAGGGGGCGGTGAAGCTTTCTTT
CDR3 protein: CASRGGGEAFF

J gene: TRBJ2-5
V gene: TRBV5-4
clone size: once
D gene: TRBD2
CDR3 DNA: TGTGCCAGCAGCTGGGGACTAGCGGGGGGAACAGAGACCCAGTACTTC
CDR3 protein: CASSWGLAGGTETQYF

J gene: TRBJ1-1
V gene: TRBV3-1/TRBV3-2
clone size: .
D gene: .
CDR3 DNA: TGTGCCAGCAGCCAAGCTTCGGCACTAATGGGGGGGGCTGGAAAAACTGAAGCTTTCTTT
CDR3 protein: CASSQASALMGGAGKTEAFF

J gene: TRBJ1-4
V gene: TRBV5-1
clone size: once
D gene: .
CDR3 DNA: TGCGCCAGCAGCTTGAGAGGGCTCTCCGTGACTAATGAAAAACTGTTTTTT
CDR3 protein: CASSLRGLSVTNEKLFF

J gene: TRBJ1-3
V gene: TRBV2
clone size: once
D gene: .
CDR3 DNA: TGTGCCAGCAGTGTAGGGACACTCTCTGGAAACACCATATATTTT
CDR3 protein: CASSVGTLSGNTIYF

J gene: TRBJ1-6
V gene: TRBV19
clone size: .
D gene: .
CDR3 DNA: TGTGCCAGTAGTATAGGGACATCGAATTCACCCCTCCACTTT
CDR3 protein: CASSIGTSNSPLHF

J gene: TRBJ2-2
V gene: TRBV19
clone size: .
D gene: TRBD2
CDR3 DNA: TGTGCCAGTAGTATAGATGGGGGGGTAGCGCCGAGCACCGGGGAGCTGTTTTTT
CDR3 protein: CASSIDGGVAPSTGELFF

J gene: TRBJ1-4
V gene: TRBV28
clone size: few
D gene: .
CDR3 DNA: TGTGCCAGCAGTTTGCTCACAGGGAAAAGCGAAAAACTGTTTTTT
CDR3 protein: CASSLLTGKSEKLFF

J gene: TRBJ1-5
V gene: TRBV5-6
clone size: .
D gene: TRBD1
CDR3 DNA: TGTGCCAGCACCCCGGACAGGCAATTCAATCAGCCCCAGCATTTT
CDR3 protein: CASTPDRQFNQPQHF

J gene: TRBJ2-7
V gene: TRBV5-4
clone size: .
D gene: TRBD1
CDR3 DNA: TGTGCCAGCAGCTCCCGGGACAGGGTCCACTACGAGCAGTACTTC
CDR3 protein: CASSSRDRVHYEQYF

J gene: TRBJ1-1
V gene: TRBV19
clone size: .
D gene: .
CDR3 DNA: TGTGCCAGTAGGGGAGAAGGATCTGAAGCTTTCTTT
CDR3 protein: CASRGEGSEAFF

J gene: TRBJ2-7
V gene: TRBV7-9
clone size: .
D gene: TRBD2
CDR3 DNA: TGTGCCAGCAGCTTAGCGCTGGTAGCGGGAAACGAGCAGTACTTC
CDR3 protein: CASSLALVAGNEQYF

J gene: TRBJ1-3
V gene: TRBV6-5
clone size: once
D gene: TRBD1
CDR3 DNA: TGTGCCAGCAGTTATGCTGACAGGGCTGGAAACACCATATATTTT
CDR3 protein: CASSYADRAGNTIYF

J gene: TRBJ2-2
V gene: TRBV12-3/TRBV12-4
clone size: .
D gene: .
CDR3 DNA: TGTGCCAGCAGTTTAGGCGTGGCCGGGGAGCTGTTTTTT
CDR3 protein: CASSLGVAGELFF

J gene: TRBJ2-1
V gene: TRBV2
clone size: .
D gene: .
CDR3 DNA: TGTGCCAGCAGGAACGAGAATAGCGGAGCGGGCAATGAGCAGTTCTTC
CDR3 protein: CASRNENSGAGNEQFF

J gene: TRBJ2-5
V gene: TRBV18
clone size: .
D gene: .
CDR3 DNA: TGTGCCAGCTCACCAACACAAGATAGCGCGGGGGAGACCCAGTACTTC
CDR3 protein: CASSPTQDSAGETQYF

J gene: TRBJ2-3
V gene: TRBV11-2
clone size: once
D gene: .
CDR3 DNA: TGTGCCAGCAGCTTGCTTGGGCAGGGGGGTGCAGATACGCAGTATTTT
CDR3 protein: CASSLLGQGGADTQYF

J gene: TRBJ2-7
V gene: TRBV11-2
clone size: .
D gene: TRBD2
CDR3 DNA: TGTGCCAGCAGCTTAGGGACTAGCGGGAGTTACGAGCAGTACTTC
CDR3 protein: CASSLGTSGSYEQYF

J gene: TRBJ1-6
V gene: TRBV3-1/TRBV3-2
clone size: .
D gene: TRBD1
CDR3 DNA: TGTGCCAGCAGCCTAGTCGGACAGGGTCTCTATAATTCACCCCTCCACTTT
CDR3 protein: CASSLVGQGLYNSPLHF

J gene: TRBJ2-7
V gene: TRBV3-1/TRBV3-2
clone size: .
D gene: TRBD2
CDR3 DNA: TGTGCCAGCAGCCATCCCCCTCTAGCGGGAGCGTCCTACGAGCAGTACTTC
CDR3 protein: CASSHPPLAGASYEQYF

J gene: TRBJ1-1
V gene: TRBV18
clone size: .
D gene: .
CDR3 DNA: TGTGCCAGCTCACCAAACGGGGGTGGGGACGCTGAAGCTTTCTTT
CDR3 protein: CASSPNGGGDAEAFF

J gene: TRBJ1-2
V gene: TRBV6-5
clone size: .
D gene: TRBD1
CDR3 DNA: TGTGCCAGCACCCCTCAGAGGGACAGCACCCGCTACACCTTC
CDR3 protein: CASTPQRDSTRYTF

J gene: TRBJ2-6
V gene: TRBV2
clone size: once
D gene: TRBD1
CDR3 DNA: TGTGCCAGCAGCGCGACAGGGGTTCGAAGGGCCAACGTCCTGACTTTC
CDR3 protein: CASSATGVRRANVLTF

J gene: TRBJ2-3
V gene: TRBV7-9
clone size: .
D gene: TRBD2
CDR3 DNA: TGTGCCAGCAGCCAAAGGACTAGCGGAGCAGATACGCAGTATTTT
CDR3 protein: CASSQRTSGADTQYF

J gene: TRBJ1-2
V gene: TRBV18
clone size: .
D gene: TRBD1
CDR3 DNA: TGTGCCAGCTCACAGGACAGGGGGAACTATGGCTACACCTTC
CDR3 protein: CASSQDRGNYGYTF

J gene: TRBJ1-2
V gene: TRBV19
clone size: .
D gene: TRBD1
CDR3 DNA: TGTGCCAGTAGTAGCGGACAGGGGTATGGCTACACCTTC
CDR3 protein: CASSSGQGYGYTF

J gene: TRBJ2-5
V gene: TRBV7-6
clone size: .
D gene: TRBD2
CDR3 DNA: TGTGCCAGCAGCTTACGTCCTAGCGGTGGGGAGACCCAGTACTTC
CDR3 protein: CASSLRPSGGETQYF

J gene: TRBJ2-7
V gene: TRBV2
clone size: .
D gene: TRBD1
CDR3 DNA: TGTGCCAGCAGGAGAAGTTCGGGACAGGGATACGAGCAGTACTTC
CDR3 protein: CASRRSSGQGYEQYF